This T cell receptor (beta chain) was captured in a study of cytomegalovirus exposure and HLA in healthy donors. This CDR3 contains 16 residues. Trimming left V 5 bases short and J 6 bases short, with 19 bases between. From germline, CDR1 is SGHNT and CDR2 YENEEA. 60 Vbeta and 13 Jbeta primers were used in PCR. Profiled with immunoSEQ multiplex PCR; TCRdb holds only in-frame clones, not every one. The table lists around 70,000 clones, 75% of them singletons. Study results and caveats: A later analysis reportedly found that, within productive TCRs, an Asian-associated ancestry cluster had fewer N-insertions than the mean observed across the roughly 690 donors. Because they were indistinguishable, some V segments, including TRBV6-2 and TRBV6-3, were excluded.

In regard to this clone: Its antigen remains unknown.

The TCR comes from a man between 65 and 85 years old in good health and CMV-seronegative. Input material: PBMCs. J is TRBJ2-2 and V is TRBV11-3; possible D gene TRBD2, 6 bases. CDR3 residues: CASSRGTSPEAGELFF. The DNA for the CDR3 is TGTGCCAGCAGCCGGGGGACCTCCCCTGAGGCCGGGGAGCTGTTTTTT.